The 27 T cell receptor beta chains below come from one sample, sequenced in a study of blood T cell repertoires in COVID-19. Sequenced by immunoSEQ multiplex PCR; TCRdb stores in-frame clones only, minus some. The data contain hundreds of thousands of clones, over 70% of them singletons. The sample was peripheral blood. These receptors all stem from a woman in her forties or fifties with acute or convalescent COVID-19.

The chain links TRBV20-1 to TRBJ2-3; 7 bases are shared with TRBD2. Trimming at V came to 3 bases and at J to 1 base, leaving 1 base not matched to a gene. CDR3 length equals 13 residues. CDR1 DFQATT and CDR2 SNEGSKA come from the germline V gene (reference sequence). CDR3 DNA: TGCAGTGCTAGTACTAGCGGCACAGATACGCAGTATTTT. Amino acid sequence: CSASTSGTDTQYF.

V and J are TRBV11-3 and TRBJ2-5; TRBD1 matches 7 bases. V lost 1 base and J lost 4; bases outside the gene matches: 6. Germline V gene data show CDR1 as SGHNT and CDR2 as YENEEA. This CDR3 is built from 15 residues. CDR3 region: CASSLGDRAGETQYF. The CDR3 DNA follows: TGTGCCAGCAGCTTAGGCGACAGGGCCGGAGAGACCCAGTACTTC.

The chain combines TRBV6-5 with TRBJ2-7; 10 positions match TRBD1. J was trimmed by 3 bases and V by 7 bases; bases with no gene match: 9. Germline values: CDR1 MNHEY, CDR2 SVGAGI. CDR3 length equals 15 residues. CDR3 nucleotides: TGTGCCAGCAAACTGGACAGGGGGTCTAGCTACGAGCAGTACTTC. It codes for CASKLDRGSSYEQYF.

This chain uses TRBV5-1 with TRBJ1-2; 7 bases fit TRBD1. With 3 bases clipped from V and 5 bases from J, the junction kept 13 bases outside the gene matches. Per the germline V gene, CDR1 is SGHRS and CDR2 is YFSETQ. This CDR3 has 16 residues. CDR3 loop: CASSSDGQVSRYGYTF. The CDR3 DNA reads TGCGCCAGCAGCTCGGACGGACAGGTTTCGAGGTATGGCTACACCTTC. The full variable domain, rest sourced from reference TRBV5-1 and TRBJ1-2, is KAGVTQTPRYLIKTRGQQVTLSCSPISGHRSVSWYQQTPGQGLQFLFEYFSETQRNKGNFPGRFSGRQFSNSRSEMNVSTLELGDSALYLCASSSDGQVSRYGYTFGSGTRLTVV.

With respect to this clone: The junction shows a germline mismatch at one end, possibly a read error. J is TRBJ2-7 and V is TRBV7-7; possible D gene TRBD2, 6 bases. CDR3 length: 15 amino acids. Looked up from germline, CDR1 is SSHAT and CDR2 is FNYEAQ (reference sequence). The CDR3 spells CASSLMEGAPYEQYF. The CDR3 coding sequence is TGTGCTAGCAGCCTAATGGAGGGAGCCCCCTACGAGCAGTACTTC.

Points on this clone: One end of the junction does not line up with germline, which may come from a read error. This chain uses TRBV9 with TRBJ2-7; 8 bases are a match to TRBD2. The germline V gene encodes CDR1 SGDLS and CDR2 YYNGEE. The CDR3 covers 12 residues. CDR3 in amino acids: CASSGSGTRKSF. The CDR3 bases are TGTGCCAGCAGCGGGTCCGGGACTAGAAAAAGTTTC.

The chain recombines TRBV19 with TRBJ1-4, with D possibly being TRBD1 (6 bases). This CDR3 is built from 15 residues. The V and J ends lost 5 bases and 2 bases respectively, with 12 bases between them. Germline V lookup: CDR1 LNHDA, CDR2 SQIVND (reference sequence). The CDR3 here is CASSAGGATNEKLFF. CDR3 bases: TGTGCCAGTAGTGCCGGGGGGGCTACTAATGAAAAACTGTTTTTT.

CDR3 in DNA: TGTGCCAGCAGCTCCCGGACAGGGAGCGAATTACTAGCTAACTATGGCTACACCTTC. It is translated as CASSSRTGSELLANYGYTF. The chain uses TRBV5-4 and TRBJ1-2; 8 nucleotides agree with TRBD1. Germline CDR1 reads SGHNT; CDR2 reads YYREEE (reference sequence). The CDR3 is 19 amino acids. J gave up 0 bases and V 3 bases, and 16 bases lay outside the gene matches.

This clone was seen a handful of times. This chain links TRBV18 with TRBJ1-1; maybe TRBD1 (6 bases). Germline V lookup: CDR1 KGHSH, CDR2 LQKENI. V was clipped by 6 bases and J by 6 bases, with 11 bases between them. The CDR3 loop spans 12 amino acids. The CDR3 loop is CASSSNRAEAFF. DNA of the CDR3: TGTGCCAGCTCGTCTAACAGGGCTGAAGCTTTCTTT.

This clone was recorded once. The chain has TRBV11-2 and TRBJ2-7, with 9 bases that match TRBD1. The CDR3 is made up of 15 amino acids. The V and J ends lost 5 bases and 4 bases, in that order; junction bases with no gene match: 9. CDR1 and CDR2 from the germline V gene are SGHAT and FQNNGV. CDR3 coding DNA: TGTGCCAGCAGCGCGGACCGGGACAGGGTGTACGAGCAGTACTTC. It encodes CASSADRDRVYEQYF.

The V call is TRBV28, the J call TRBJ2-7, with 7 positions matching TRBD1. This CDR3 has 15 amino acids. In germline, CDR1 is MDHEN, CDR2 SYDVKM. V trimming: 2 bases; J trimming: 3 bases; junction bases outside the gene matches: 7. The CDR3 protein is CASSLLTGQIYEQYF. DNA for the CDR3: TGTGCCAGCAGTTTACTGACGGGACAGATCTACGAGCAGTACTTC.

This sequence joins TRBV28 and TRBJ2-7; D may be TRBD1 (6 bases). Germline V gene sequence: CDR1 MDHEN, CDR2 SYDVKM. The length of the CDR3 is 14 residues. V was cut by 7 bases and J by 3 bases, with 16 bases left in between. The CDR3 DNA is TGTGCCAGCACCACCCCGGGACACTTCTACGAGCAGTACTTC. Residues: CASTTPGHFYEQYF.

The rearrangement joins TRBV27 to TRBJ1-2; D perhaps matches TRBD1 (5 bases). V shed 8 bases and J shed 1 base, with 8 bases lying between them. Germline V gives CDR1 MNHEY, CDR2 SMNVEV (reference sequence). This CDR3 has 12 residues. The CDR3 loop is CASRGINYGYTF. For the CDR3, the DNA is TGTGCCAGCCGGGGGATTAACTATGGCTACACCTTC.

This chain connects TRBV19 to TRBJ2-7; the match to TRBD2 covers 7 bases. Germline trimming cut 5 bases from V and 0 bases from J; bases unmatched to any gene: 7. The CDR3 spans 15 residues. CDR1 is LNHDA and CDR2 is SQIVND in the germline V gene (reference sequence). CDR3 protein: CASSGSSGSSYEQYF. CDR3 nucleotide sequence: TGTGCCAGTAGTGGGTCTAGCGGCAGCTCCTACGAGCAGTACTTC. Full variable domain (missing parts from reference TRBV19 and TRBJ2-7): DGGITQSPKYLFRKEGQNVTLSCEQNLNHDAMYWYRQDPGQGLRLIYYSQIVNDFQKGDIAEGYSVSREKKESFPLTVTSAQKNPTAFYLCASSGSSGSSYEQYFGPGTRLTVT.

The gene calls are TRBV5-4 and TRBJ2-7; 7 bases line up with TRBD1. The trim removed 0 bases at V and 3 bases at J, leaving 3 bases unmatched. This CDR3 comprises 14 residues. CDR1 is SGHNT, CDR2 YYREEE, per germline (reference sequence). The CDR3 sequence is CASSLGQGDYEQYF. Here the CDR3 DNA reads TGTGCCAGCAGCTTGGGACAGGGCGACTACGAGCAGTACTTC.

The genes are TRBV19 and TRBJ1-1; possibly TRBD1 for D (6 bases). Trimming took off 10 bases at V and 5 bases at J, with 17 bases between the two ends. The CDR3 loop spans 13 amino acids. Germline assignment: CDR1 LNHDA and CDR2 SQIVND (reference sequence). The CDR3: CATQRGWGTEAFF. CDR3 nucleotides: TGTGCCACCCAGAGGGGGTGGGGGACTGAAGCTTTCTTT. The variable domain in full, with the rest retrieved from reference TRBV19 and TRBJ1-1, is DGGITQSPKYLFRKEGQNVTLSCEQNLNHDAMYWYRQDPGQGLRLIYYSQIVNDFQKGDIAEGYSVSREKKESFPLTVTSAQKNPTAFYLCATQRGWGTEAFFGQGTRLTVV.

V usage is TRBV29-1 and J usage is TRBJ2-1; D may be TRBD1 (8 bases). In germline, CDR1 is SQVTM, CDR2 ANQGSEA. Trimming took off 6 bases at V and 3 bases at J, with 30 bases between the two ends. The CDR3 is 19 residues long. CDR3 sequence (DNA): TGCAGCGTCCACGTAAGTCCAGGGGGCGAACTAGCGATCTACAATGAGCAGTTCTTC. The encoded protein is CSVHVSPGGELAIYNEQFF.

V is TRBV4-2 and J is TRBJ1-2; no clear D gene. V lost 1 base, J lost 3 bases, and 9 bases lay in between. The germline gives CDR1 LGHNA, CDR2 YNFKEQ. The CDR3 extends over 14 amino acids. CDR3 sequence (DNA): TGTGCCAGCAGCCAAGTCCGGCAGGACTATGGCTACACCTTC. This gives the protein CASSQVRQDYGYTF.

The rearrangement uses TRBV27 and TRBJ2-5; 15 bases match TRBD2. Germline CDR1 and CDR2: MNHEY and SMNVEV (reference sequence). V was pared by 4 bases and J by 5 bases, with 5 bases of the junction left unmatched. The CDR3 is 16 amino acids. The CDR3 DNA reads as TGTGCCAGCAGTTCCACCGGGACTAGCGGGAGGGAGACCCAGTACTTC. Its protein product is CASSSTGTSGRETQYF.

V and J are TRBV6-5 and TRBJ2-2; D possibly corresponds to TRBD1 (5 bases). The germline V gene encodes CDR1 MNHEY and CDR2 SVGAGI. With 2 bases removed from V and 2 bases from J, the gap between germline ends came to 9 bases. The CDR3 extends over 15 amino acids. CDR3 DNA sequence: TGTGCCAGCAGTTACGACAGACCAAACACCGGGGAGCTGTTTTTT. Its translation is CASSYDRPNTGELFF.

This clone was found a few times. This chain links TRBV4-1 with TRBJ1-5; a weak D match, TRBD1 (5 bases). Trimming cost V 0 bases and J 5 bases, with 14 bases left between them. Germline values: CDR1 MGHRA, CDR2 YSYEKL. This CDR3 comprises 16 residues. The CDR3 DNA sequence: TGCGCCAGCAGCCAAGACTCGGCAGGGCGCCATCAGCCCCAGCATTTT. It yields the protein CASSQDSAGRHQPQHF.

The chain is built from TRBV14 and TRBJ1-2; perhaps TRBD1 as D (5 bases). Germline assignment: CDR1 SGHDN and CDR2 FVKESK. Trimming removed 1 base at V and 6 bases at J, with 15 bases between. This CDR3 spans 15 amino acids. CDR3 coding DNA: TGTGCCAGCAGCCAAGGGCGGTGGGGGGATCATGGCTACACCTTC. Translated, it gives CASSQGRWGDHGYTF. Drawing the rest from reference TRBV14 and TRBJ1-2, the complete variable domain is EAGVTQFPSHSVIEKGQTVTLRCDPISGHDNLYWYRRVMGKEIKFLLHFVKESKQDESGMPNNRFLAERTGGTYSTLKVQPAELEDSGVYFCASSQGRWGDHGYTFGSGTRLTVV.

This clone was recorded a few times. This chain uses TRBV28 with TRBJ1-1; 7 nucleotides line up with TRBD1. Germline V lookup: CDR1 MDHEN, CDR2 SYDVKM. Unmatched junction bases numbered 7, after V lost 5 bases and J lost 1 base. There are 15 residues in the CDR3. The chain's CDR3 is CASSPSTGQNTEAFF. DNA of the CDR3: TGTGCCAGCAGTCCGTCGACAGGGCAGAACACTGAAGCTTTCTTT.

The V gene is TRBV19, the J gene TRBJ2-1; the D is unclear. CDR3 length equals 16 residues. CDR1 and CDR2 from the germline V gene are LNHDA and SQIVND (reference sequence). Trimming left V 3 bases short and J 0 bases short, with 12 bases between. DNA of the CDR3: TGTGCCAGTAGTATTGGCGCCCGGAGCTCCTACAATGAGCAGTTCTTC. The encoded protein is CASSIGARSSYNEQFF.

The CDR3 loop reads CASSLVQGLVGYTF. The CDR3 DNA is TGTGCCAGCAGCTTAGTGCAGGGGCTTGTTGGCTACACCTTC. V usage is TRBV5-4 and J usage is TRBJ1-2; maybe TRBD1 (6 bases). This CDR3 spans 14 amino acids. V dropped 2 bases and J dropped 7 bases, with 15 bases sitting between them. The germline CDR1 and CDR2 sequences are SGHNT and YYREEE (reference sequence).

The chain is built from TRBV5-6 and TRBJ1-1, with 8 bases that match TRBD1. Germline loops: CDR1 SGHDT, CDR2 YYEEEE. This CDR3 comprises 14 residues. Losses at the gene ends were 6 bases for V and 1 base for J; bases not matched to a gene: 5. CDR3 amino acids: CASTGQGRNTEAFF. Written as DNA, the CDR3 is TGTGCCAGCACAGGACAGGGAAGGAACACTGAAGCTTTCTTT.

The genes are TRBV28 and TRBJ1-2; no firm D call. The V end lost 2 bases, the J end lost 3 bases, and 7 bases lay between the germline ends. Germline assignment: CDR1 MDHEN and CDR2 SYDVKM. The CDR3 consists of 13 residues. The CDR3 sequence is CASSLTHHYGYTF. The CDR3 DNA sequence: TGTGCCAGCAGTTTAACTCACCACTATGGCTACACCTTC.